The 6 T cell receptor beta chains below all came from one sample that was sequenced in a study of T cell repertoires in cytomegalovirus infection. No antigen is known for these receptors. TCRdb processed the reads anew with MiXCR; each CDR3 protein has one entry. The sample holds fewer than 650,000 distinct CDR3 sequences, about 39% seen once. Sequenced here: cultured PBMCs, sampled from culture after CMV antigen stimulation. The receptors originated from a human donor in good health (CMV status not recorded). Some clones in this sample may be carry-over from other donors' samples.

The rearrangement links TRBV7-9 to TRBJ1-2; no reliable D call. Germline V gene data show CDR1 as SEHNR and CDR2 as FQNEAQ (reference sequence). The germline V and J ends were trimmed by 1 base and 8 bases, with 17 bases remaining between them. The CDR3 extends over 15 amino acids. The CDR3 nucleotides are TGTGCCAGCAGCTTAGGTGCAGGCGGGGTCGGCGGCTACACCTTC. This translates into CASSLGAGGVGGYTF.

The CDR3 region is CASSSGSRVNTGELFF. Here the CDR3 DNA reads TGTGCCAGCAGCTCCGGATCAAGGGTCAACACCGGGGAGCTGTTTTTT. This chain uses TRBV6-1 with TRBJ2-2; D remains ambiguous. This CDR3 comprises 16 residues. V was cut by 6 bases and J by 2 bases, with 16 bases left in between. Germline CDR1 is MNHNS and CDR2 is SASEGT.

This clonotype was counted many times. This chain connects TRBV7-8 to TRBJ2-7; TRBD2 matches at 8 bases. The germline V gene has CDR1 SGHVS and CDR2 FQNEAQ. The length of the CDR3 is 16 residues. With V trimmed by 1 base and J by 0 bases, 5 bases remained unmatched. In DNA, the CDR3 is TGTGCCAGCAGCTTAGTCGTCAGCGGGAGCTCCTACGAGCAGTACTTC. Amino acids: CASSLVVSGSSYEQYF.

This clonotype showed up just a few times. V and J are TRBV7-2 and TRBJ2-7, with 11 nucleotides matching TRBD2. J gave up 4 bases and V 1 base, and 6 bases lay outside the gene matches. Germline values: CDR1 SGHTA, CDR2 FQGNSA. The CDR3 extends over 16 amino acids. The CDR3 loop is CASSLGLLAGVYEQYF. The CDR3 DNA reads TGTGCCAGCAGCTTAGGCCTACTAGCGGGGGTATACGAGCAGTACTTC.

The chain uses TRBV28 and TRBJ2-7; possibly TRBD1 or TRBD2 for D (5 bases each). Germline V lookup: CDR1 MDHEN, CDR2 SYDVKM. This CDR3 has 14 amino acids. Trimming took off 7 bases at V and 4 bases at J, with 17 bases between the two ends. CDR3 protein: CASTLAGLGYEQYF. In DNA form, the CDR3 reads TGTGCCAGCACCCTAGCAGGGTTGGGTTACGAGCAGTACTTC. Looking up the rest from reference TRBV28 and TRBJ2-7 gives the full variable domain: DVKVTQSSRYLVKRTGEKVFLECVQDMDHENMFWYRQDPGLGLRLIYFSYDVKMKEKGDIPEGYSVSREKKERFSLILESASTNQTSMYLCASTLAGLGYEQYFGPGTRLTVT.

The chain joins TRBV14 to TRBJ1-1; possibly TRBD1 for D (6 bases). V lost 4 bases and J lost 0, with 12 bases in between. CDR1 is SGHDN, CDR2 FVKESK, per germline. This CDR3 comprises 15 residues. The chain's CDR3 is CASSPFDRMNTEAFF. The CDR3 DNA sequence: TGTGCCAGCAGCCCCTTTGACAGGATGAACACTGAAGCTTTCTTT.